These 25 T cell receptor beta chains originate from one sample sequenced in a study of shared clonotypes between healthy human individuals. Clones were read by immunoSEQ multiplex PCR, and TCRdb kept only the in-frame ones, dropping some. The table has approximately 1,500,000 clones, around 98% seen once. The sample taken for sequencing was naive CD4+ T cells sorted from blood. Documented subset: CD45RA+ positively selected. The receptors come from a man aged 25-45 years in good health.

The gene calls are TRBV5-4 and TRBJ1-1; weak D call: TRBD1 (6 bases). The CDR3 extends over 16 amino acids. Trimming cost V 0 bases and J 1 base, with 13 bases left between them. Germline CDR1 and CDR2: SGHNT and YYREEE (reference sequence). CDR3 DNA: TGTGCCAGCAGCTTGGAGCAAGTGACAGGGAACACTGAAGCTTTCTTT. Its protein is CASSLEQVTGNTEAFF.

The V gene is TRBV14, the J gene TRBJ2-5, with D possibly TRBD2 on 5 matching bases. Germline V gene data show CDR1 as SGHDN and CDR2 as FVKESK. Trimming removed 3 bases at V and 1 base at J, with 12 bases between. The CDR3 runs to 15 residues. CDR3 in DNA: TGTGCCAGCAGCCACCTTGGAGGCTTCCAAGAGACCCAGTACTTC. It encodes CASSHLGGFQETQYF.

The chain links TRBV5-1 to TRBJ2-1; D is undetermined. The V gene's germline CDR1 is SGHRS and CDR2 YFSETQ. V lost 0 bases and J lost 7, with 11 bases in between. This CDR3 contains 14 residues. CDR3 residues: CASSLAELSNEQFF. CDR3 sequence (DNA): TGCGCCAGCAGCTTGGCCGAACTCTCAAATGAGCAGTTCTTC.

This clone appeared a single time. V and J are TRBV2 and TRBJ2-3, with 7 positions matching TRBD2. The CDR3 has 15 amino acids. Germline CDR1 and CDR2: SNHLY and FYNNEI. Trimming removed 2 bases from V and 3 bases from J; junction bases left unmatched: 5. The CDR3 DNA is TGTGCCAGCAGTGAACCGGCGGGAGTGACAGATACGCAGTATTTT. The encoded protein is CASSEPAGVTDTQYF.

This chain connects TRBV7-9 to TRBJ2-2; D may match TRBD1 or TRBD2 (5 bases each). The CDR3 is 15 residues long. Between the trimmed V and J ends, which lost 2 bases and 3 bases, there was a span of 10 bases. Germline V CDR1 and CDR2: SEHNR, FQNEAQ (reference sequence). Written as DNA, the CDR3 is TGTGCCAGCAGCTTATCAGGGACGGACACCGGGGAGCTGTTTTTT. Translating gives CASSLSGTDTGELFF.

V and J are TRBV30 and TRBJ2-1; D gene uncertain. This CDR3 is 13 amino acids long. V was clipped by 0 bases and J by 10 bases, with 13 bases between them. CDR1 GTSNPN and CDR2 SVGIG come from the germline V gene (reference sequence). The CDR3 region has the DNA TGTGCCTGGAGTGTAATCGACCAAGGAGAGCAGTTCTTC. Amino acid sequence: CAWSVIDQGEQFF.

On this clone: Germline is not matched at one junction end, which may reflect a read error. This chain joins TRBV29-1 and TRBJ2-3, with D unclear. CDR1 and CDR2 (germline): SQVTM, ANQGSEA. The CDR3 contains 10 residues. CDR3 sequence: CSVGLDTQYF. The CDR3 coding sequence is TGCAGCGTTGGTTTAGATACGCAATATTTT.

The V gene is TRBV6-6, the J gene TRBJ2-3; 9 bases match TRBD2. Germline assignment: CDR1 MNHNY and CDR2 SVGAGI (reference sequence). Trimming cost V 5 bases and J 4 bases; bases outside gene matches: 10. This CDR3 region has 16 residues. CDR3 sequence: CASSKRAGGVPDTQYF. CDR3 in DNA: TGTGCCAGCAGTAAACGAGCGGGAGGAGTCCCAGATACGCAGTATTTT.

CDR3 residues: CASSPGTSGRSTGELFF. As DNA, the CDR3 is TGTGCCAGCAGCCCCGGGACTAGCGGGAGGAGCACCGGGGAGCTGTTTTTT. The rearrangement links TRBV11-3 to TRBJ2-2; TRBD2 matches at 15 bases. The CDR3 has 17 amino acids. Germline assignment: CDR1 SGHNT and CDR2 YENEEA. With 5 bases clipped from V and 4 bases from J, the junction kept 5 bases outside the gene matches.

This chain links TRBV6-1 with TRBJ1-3; D is possibly TRBD1 (5 bases). V lost 10 bases and J lost 0, with 13 bases in between. The CDR3 has 14 amino acids. CDR1 and CDR2 (germline): MNHNS, SASEGT. CDR3 DNA: TGTGCCATTTCGGGACGGTTCTCTGGAAACACCATATATTTT. It encodes CAISGRFSGNTIYF.

The genes are TRBV18 and TRBJ1-2; no clear D gene. Germline CDR1 KGHSH, CDR2 LQKENI. Trimming stripped 6 bases from V and 2 bases from J, with 22 bases between. CDR3 length: 17 residues. The CDR3 sequence is CASSREWEVHPNYGYTF. In DNA, the CDR3 is TGTGCCAGCTCGAGGGAATGGGAGGTTCATCCGAACTATGGCTACACCTTC.

This clone has only one observation. The chain is built from TRBV28 and TRBJ2-7, with TRBD2 identical over 8 bases. Per germline, CDR1 MDHEN and CDR2 SYDVKM. J lost 3 bases, V lost 8 bases, and 9 bases had no gene match. This CDR3 is built from 14 residues. The CDR3 sequence is CASYGAGAFYEQYF. In DNA form, the CDR3 reads TGTGCCAGCTACGGAGCGGGAGCCTTCTACGAGCAGTACTTC.

The V call is TRBV19, the J call TRBJ1-5; D is perhaps TRBD1 (5 bases). The V end was cut by 7 bases, the J end by 5 bases, with 12 bases between. Germline CDR1 LNHDA, CDR2 SQIVND (reference sequence). CDR3 length: 13 residues. CDR3 nucleotide sequence: TGTGCCAGTACGGGAGACAGTTATCAGCCCCAGCATTTT. The encoded protein is CASTGDSYQPQHF.

This rearrangement joins TRBV30 to TRBJ2-5; 7 nucleotides agree with TRBD1. CDR1 GTSNPN and CDR2 SVGIG come from the germline V gene (reference sequence). The V and J ends lost 1 base and 1 base, in that order; junction bases with no gene match: 3. The CDR3 loop spans 14 amino acids. The CDR3 DNA sequence: TGTGCCTGGAGTGACGGGACAGTCCAAGAGACCCAGTACTTC. Translated, it gives CAWSDGTVQETQYF.

This chain joins TRBV18 and TRBJ2-7; D remains ambiguous. Germline CDR1 KGHSH, CDR2 LQKENI. Trimming removed 4 bases at V and 0 bases at J, with 10 bases between. The CDR3 spans 14 residues. The CDR3 protein is CASSQAPYSYEQYF. The CDR3 DNA reads TGTGCCAGCTCACAAGCGCCCTACTCCTACGAGCAGTACTTC.

The CDR3 DNA is TGCAGTGCTAGAGATCTCAAGGCCCAGCATTTT. Its protein product is CSARDLKAQHF. The chain is built from TRBV20-1 and TRBJ1-5; D not resolved. Germline V gene lookup returns CDR1 DFQATT and CDR2 SNEGSKA (reference sequence). The CDR3 loop spans 11 amino acids. V was shortened by 0 bases and J by 11 bases, with 8 bases between the two germline ends.

The rearrangement uses TRBV5-6 and TRBJ2-3; the D gene is possibly TRBD1 (5 bases). CDR1 and CDR2 from the germline V gene are SGHDT and YYEEEE. Trimming pared 5 bases from V and 1 base from J, leaving 11 bases between. The CDR3 extends over 14 amino acids. This CDR3 is CASSRPGRTDTQYF. The CDR3 DNA reads as TGTGCCAGCAGTCGGCCAGGGCGCACAGATACGCAGTATTTT.

This CDR3 is CASSLSLAGADTQYF. The CDR3 nucleotides are TGTGCCAGCAGCTTAAGCCTAGCGGGAGCAGATACGCAGTATTTT. J is TRBJ2-3 and V is TRBV11-3; 10 nucleotides line up with TRBD2. Trimming at V came to 2 bases and at J to 4 bases, leaving 3 bases not matched to a gene. CDR1 is SGHNT and CDR2 is YENEEA in the germline V gene. There are 15 residues in the CDR3.

V usage is TRBV7-9 and J usage is TRBJ2-2; possible D gene TRBD1, 6 bases. Trimming removed 10 bases from V and 0 bases from J, with 12 bases in between. Germline V gene data show CDR1 as SEHNR and CDR2 as FQNEAQ (reference sequence). There are 14 residues in the CDR3. The CDR3 spells CAISTGTNTGELFF. The CDR3 DNA reads as TGTGCCATATCGACAGGAACGAACACCGGGGAGCTGTTTTTT.

The chain has TRBV6-6 and TRBJ2-1, with 10 bases that match TRBD1. J lost 9 bases, V lost 6 bases, and 8 bases had no gene match. Looked up from germline, CDR1 is MNHNY and CDR2 is SVGAGI (reference sequence). The CDR3 has 14 residues. CDR3: CASSVDRGPGEQFF. Here the CDR3 DNA reads TGTGCCAGCAGCGTCGACAGGGGGCCTGGTGAGCAGTTCTTC.

CDR3 sequence: CASSLAGREAVGELFF. CDR3 coding DNA: TGTGCCAGCAGCTTGGCGGGCCGGGAGGCGGTCGGGGAGCTGTTTTTT. The chain links TRBV5-4 to TRBJ2-2; TRBD2 aligns across 7 bases. The V and J ends lost 0 bases and 7 bases, in that order; junction bases with no gene match: 9. The CDR3 runs to 16 residues. Germline V CDR1 and CDR2: SGHNT, YYREEE (reference sequence).

The V and J genes are TRBV7-8 and TRBJ2-1, with a tentative D call TRBD2 (6 bases). This CDR3 has 15 residues. Germline CDR1 and CDR2: SGHVS and FQNEAQ. V was clipped by 3 bases and J by 5 bases, with 14 bases between them. The CDR3 sequence: CASSFGPSDDNEQFF. The CDR3 DNA sequence: TGTGCCAGCAGCTTCGGTCCTAGCGATGACAATGAGCAGTTCTTC. The full variable domain, in which reference TRBV7-8 and TRBJ2-1 provide the parts outside the CDR3, is GAGVSQSPRYKVAKRGQDVALRCDPISGHVSLFWYQQALGQGPEFLTYFQNEAQLDKSGLPSDRFFAERPEGSVSTLKIQRTQQEDSAVYLCASSFGPSDDNEQFFGPGTRLTVL.

The chain joins TRBV2 to TRBJ2-5, with 8 bases matching TRBD1. With V trimmed by 3 bases and J by 7 bases, 4 bases remained unmatched. Germline CDR1 reads SNHLY; CDR2 reads FYNNEI. The CDR3 contains 13 residues. CDR3 amino acids: CASSDRGPGTQYF. In nucleotides, the CDR3 is TGTGCCAGCAGTGACAGGGGGCCAGGGACCCAGTACTTC.

The V call is TRBV10-1, the J call TRBJ2-2, with TRBD1 matching over 7 bases. Germline loops: CDR1 WNHNN, CDR2 SYGVQD (reference sequence). The CDR3 loop spans 16 amino acids. V dropped 6 bases and J dropped 0; count of bases not matched to a gene: 7. DNA of the CDR3: TGCGCCAGCAGCAAAGGGGGCCAGGCGAACACCGGGGAGCTGTTTTTT. It translates to CASSKGGQANTGELFF.

This chain joins TRBV7-9 and TRBJ2-7; maybe TRBD2 (6 bases). The CDR3 contains 15 residues. Between the trimmed V and J ends, which lost 2 bases and 2 bases, there was a span of 13 bases. Germline V gene sequence: CDR1 SEHNR, CDR2 FQNEAQ (reference sequence). CDR3: CASSLLGGLTYEQYF. As DNA, the CDR3 is TGTGCCAGCAGCTTATTGGGGGGACTTACCTACGAGCAGTACTTC. Based on the CDR3 plus reference TRBV7-9 and TRBJ2-7, the full variable domain is DTGVSQNPRHKITKRGQNVTFRCDPISEHNRLYWYRQTLGQGPEFLTYFQNEAQLEKSRLLSDRFSAERPKGSFSTLEIQRTEQGDSAMYLCASSLLGGLTYEQYFGPGTRLTVT.